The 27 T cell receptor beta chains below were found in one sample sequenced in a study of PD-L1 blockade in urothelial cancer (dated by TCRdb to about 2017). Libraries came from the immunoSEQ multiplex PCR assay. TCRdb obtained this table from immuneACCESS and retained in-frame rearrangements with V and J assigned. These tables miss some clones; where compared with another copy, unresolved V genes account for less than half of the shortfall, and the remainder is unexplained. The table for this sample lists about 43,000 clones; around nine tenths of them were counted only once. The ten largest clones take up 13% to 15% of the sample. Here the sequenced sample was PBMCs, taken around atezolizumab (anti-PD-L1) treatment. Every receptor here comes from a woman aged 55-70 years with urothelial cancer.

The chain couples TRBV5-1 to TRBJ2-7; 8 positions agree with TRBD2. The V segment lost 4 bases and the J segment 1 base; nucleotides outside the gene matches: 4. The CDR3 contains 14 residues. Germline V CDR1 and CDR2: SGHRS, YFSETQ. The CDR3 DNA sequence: TGCGCCAGCAGCGAACTAGCGGCTTCCTACGAGCAGTACTTC. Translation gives CASSELAASYEQYF.

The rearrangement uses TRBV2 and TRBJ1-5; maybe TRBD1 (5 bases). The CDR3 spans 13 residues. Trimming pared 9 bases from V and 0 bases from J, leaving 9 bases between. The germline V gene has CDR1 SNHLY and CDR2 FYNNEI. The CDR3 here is CASRQNSNQPQHF. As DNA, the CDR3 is TGTGCCAGTCGACAGAATAGCAATCAGCCCCAGCATTTT. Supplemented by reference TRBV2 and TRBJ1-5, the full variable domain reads EPEVTQTPSHQVTQMGQEVILRCVPISNHLYFYWYRQILGQKVEFLVSFYNNEISEKSEIFDDQFSVERPDGSNFTLKIRSTKLEDSAMYFCASRQNSNQPQHFGDGTRLSIL.

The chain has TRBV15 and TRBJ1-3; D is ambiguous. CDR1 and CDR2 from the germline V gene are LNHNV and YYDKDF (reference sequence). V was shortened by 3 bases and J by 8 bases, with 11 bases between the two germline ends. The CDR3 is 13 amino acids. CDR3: CATSSLDGDTIYF. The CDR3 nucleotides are TGTGCCACCAGCAGCCTTGACGGGGACACCATATATTTT.

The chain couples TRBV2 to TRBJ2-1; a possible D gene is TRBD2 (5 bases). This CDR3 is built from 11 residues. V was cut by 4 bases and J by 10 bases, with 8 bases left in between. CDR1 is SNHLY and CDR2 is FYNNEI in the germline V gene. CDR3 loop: CASSAGSEQFF. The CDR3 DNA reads TGTGCCAGCAGTGCGGGGAGCGAGCAGTTCTTC.

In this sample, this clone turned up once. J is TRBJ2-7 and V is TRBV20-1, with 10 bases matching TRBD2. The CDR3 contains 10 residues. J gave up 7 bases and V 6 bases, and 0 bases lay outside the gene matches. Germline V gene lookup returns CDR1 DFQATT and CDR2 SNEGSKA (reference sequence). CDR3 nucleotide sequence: TGCAGTGCGGGACTAGCGGAGCAGTACTTC. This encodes CSAGLAEQYF.

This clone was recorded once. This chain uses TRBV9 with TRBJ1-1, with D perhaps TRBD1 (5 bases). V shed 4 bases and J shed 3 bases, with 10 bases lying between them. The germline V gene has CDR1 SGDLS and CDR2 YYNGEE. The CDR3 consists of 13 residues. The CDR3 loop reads CASSWTGDTEAFF. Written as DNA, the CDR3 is TGTGCCAGCAGCTGGACGGGGGACACTGAAGCTTTCTTT.

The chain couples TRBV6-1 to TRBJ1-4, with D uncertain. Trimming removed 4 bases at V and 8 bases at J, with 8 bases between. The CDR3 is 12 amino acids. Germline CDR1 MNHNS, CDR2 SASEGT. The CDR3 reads CASSGVWEKLFF. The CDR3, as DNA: TGTGCCAGCAGTGGAGTATGGGAAAAACTGTTTTTT.

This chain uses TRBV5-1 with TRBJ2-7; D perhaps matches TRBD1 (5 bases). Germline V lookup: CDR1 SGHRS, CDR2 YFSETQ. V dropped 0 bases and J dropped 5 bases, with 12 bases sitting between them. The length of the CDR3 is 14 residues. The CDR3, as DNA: TGCGCCAGCAGCTTGGACGCAGGGTACAACGAGCAGTACTTC. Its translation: CASSLDAGYNEQYF.

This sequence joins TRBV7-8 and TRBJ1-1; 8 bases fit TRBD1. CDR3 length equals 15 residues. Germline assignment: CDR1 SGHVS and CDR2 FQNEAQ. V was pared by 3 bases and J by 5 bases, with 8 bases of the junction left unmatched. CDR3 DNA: TGTGCCAGCAGCTTCGGACAGGGAGGGAGTACTGAAGCTTTCTTT. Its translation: CASSFGQGGSTEAFF.

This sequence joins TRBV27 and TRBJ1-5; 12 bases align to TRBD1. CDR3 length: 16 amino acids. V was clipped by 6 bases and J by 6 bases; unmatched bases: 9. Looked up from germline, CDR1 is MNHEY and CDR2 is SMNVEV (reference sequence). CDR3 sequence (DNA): TGTGCCAGCAGGCGTAACCGGGACAGGGGGCTTCAGCCCCAGCATTTT. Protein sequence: CASRRNRDRGLQPQHF.

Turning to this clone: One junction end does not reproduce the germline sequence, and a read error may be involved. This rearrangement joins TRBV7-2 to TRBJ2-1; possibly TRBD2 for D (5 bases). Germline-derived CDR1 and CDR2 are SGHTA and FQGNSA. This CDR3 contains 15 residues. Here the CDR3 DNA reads TGTGCCAGCAGCCTAGCTCGGGGTTCATACAATGAGCAGTTCTTC. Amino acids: CASSLARGSYNEQFF.

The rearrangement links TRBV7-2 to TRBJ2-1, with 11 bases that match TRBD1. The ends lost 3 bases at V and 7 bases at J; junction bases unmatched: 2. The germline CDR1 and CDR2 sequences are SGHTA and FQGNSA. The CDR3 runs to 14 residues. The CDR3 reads CASSFRDRGNEQFF. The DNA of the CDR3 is TGTGCCAGCAGCTTCCGGGACAGGGGGAATGAGCAGTTCTTC.

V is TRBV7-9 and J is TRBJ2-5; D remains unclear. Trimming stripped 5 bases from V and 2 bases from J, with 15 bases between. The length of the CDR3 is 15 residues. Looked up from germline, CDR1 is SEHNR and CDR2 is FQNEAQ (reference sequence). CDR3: CASSGWVGGQETQYF. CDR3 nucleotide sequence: TGTGCCAGCAGCGGATGGGTTGGCGGTCAAGAGACCCAGTACTTC.

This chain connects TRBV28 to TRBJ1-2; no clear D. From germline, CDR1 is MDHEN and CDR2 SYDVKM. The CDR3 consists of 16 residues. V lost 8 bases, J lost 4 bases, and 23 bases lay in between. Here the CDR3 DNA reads TGTGCCAGCCTCAAACTCTCTGGGCCCACCTTCTATGGCTACACCTTC. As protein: CASLKLSGPTFYGYTF.

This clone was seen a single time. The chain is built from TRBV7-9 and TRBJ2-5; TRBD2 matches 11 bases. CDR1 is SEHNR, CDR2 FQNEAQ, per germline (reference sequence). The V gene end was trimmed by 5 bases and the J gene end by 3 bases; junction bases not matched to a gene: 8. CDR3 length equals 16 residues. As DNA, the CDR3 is TGTGCCAGCAGCGCTTCCCCGGGACTAGCGGAAGAGACCCAGTACTTC. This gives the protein CASSASPGLAEETQYF.

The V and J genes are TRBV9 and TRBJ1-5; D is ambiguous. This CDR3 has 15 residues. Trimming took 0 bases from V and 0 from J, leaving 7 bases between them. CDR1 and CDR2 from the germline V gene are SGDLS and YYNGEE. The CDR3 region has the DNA TGTGCCAGCAGCGTAGGCGGAAATAGCAATCAGCCCCAGCATTTT. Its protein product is CASSVGGNSNQPQHF.

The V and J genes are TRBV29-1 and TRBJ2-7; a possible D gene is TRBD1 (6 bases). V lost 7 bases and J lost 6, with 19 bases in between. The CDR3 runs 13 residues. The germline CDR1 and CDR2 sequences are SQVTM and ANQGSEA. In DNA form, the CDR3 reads TGCAGCGCCGAGGCAGGGGCCCCGATCGAGCAGTACTTC. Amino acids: CSAEAGAPIEQYF.

The CDR3 nucleotides are TGCGCCAGCAGCTGCCATTACGGTTCTTACTGTGGCTACACCTTC. The encoded protein is CASSCHYGSYCGYTF. This rearrangement joins TRBV5-1 to TRBJ1-2; D call uncertain. CDR1 is SGHRS, CDR2 YFSETQ, per germline. V lost 3 bases, J lost 7 bases, and 19 bases lay in between. The CDR3 runs 15 residues.

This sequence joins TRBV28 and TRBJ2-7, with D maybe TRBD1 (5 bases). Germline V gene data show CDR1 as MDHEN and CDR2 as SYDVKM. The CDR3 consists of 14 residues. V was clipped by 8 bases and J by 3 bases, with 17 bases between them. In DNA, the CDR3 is TGTGCCAGCGTCAGGGATTTAAACTTCTACGAGCAGTACTTC. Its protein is CASVRDLNFYEQYF.

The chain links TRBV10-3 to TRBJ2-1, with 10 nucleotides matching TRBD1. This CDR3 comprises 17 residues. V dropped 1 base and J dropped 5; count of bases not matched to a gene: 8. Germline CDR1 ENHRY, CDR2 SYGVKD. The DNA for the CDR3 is TGTGCCATCAGTGAGTTACTAGGACAGGGGGGTCACAATGAGCAGTTCTTC. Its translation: CAISELLGQGGHNEQFF.

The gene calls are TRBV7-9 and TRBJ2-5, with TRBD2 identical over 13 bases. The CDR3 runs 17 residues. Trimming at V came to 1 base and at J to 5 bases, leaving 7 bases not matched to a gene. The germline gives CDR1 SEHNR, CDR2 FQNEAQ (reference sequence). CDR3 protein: CASSLEWTSGSSETQYF. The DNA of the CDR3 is TGTGCCAGCAGCTTAGAGTGGACTAGCGGGAGTTCGGAGACCCAGTACTTC.

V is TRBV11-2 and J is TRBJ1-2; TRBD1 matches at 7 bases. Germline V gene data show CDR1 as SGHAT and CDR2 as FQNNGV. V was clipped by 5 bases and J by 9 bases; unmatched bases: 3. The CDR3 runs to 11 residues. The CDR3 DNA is TGTGCCAGCAGCCTCAGGGGGAGCTACACCTTC. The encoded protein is CASSLRGSYTF.

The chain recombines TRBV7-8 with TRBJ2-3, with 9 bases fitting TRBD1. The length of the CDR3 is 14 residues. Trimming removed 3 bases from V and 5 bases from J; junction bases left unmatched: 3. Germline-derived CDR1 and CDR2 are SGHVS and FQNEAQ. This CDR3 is CASSLGQGGDTQYF. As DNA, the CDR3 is TGTGCCAGCAGCTTGGGACAGGGAGGAGATACGCAGTATTTT.

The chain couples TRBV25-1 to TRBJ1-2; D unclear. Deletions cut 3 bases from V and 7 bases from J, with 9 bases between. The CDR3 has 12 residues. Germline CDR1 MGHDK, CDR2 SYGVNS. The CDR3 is CASSEFRTGYTF. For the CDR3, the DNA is TGTGCCAGCAGTGAGTTCAGAACTGGCTACACCTTC.

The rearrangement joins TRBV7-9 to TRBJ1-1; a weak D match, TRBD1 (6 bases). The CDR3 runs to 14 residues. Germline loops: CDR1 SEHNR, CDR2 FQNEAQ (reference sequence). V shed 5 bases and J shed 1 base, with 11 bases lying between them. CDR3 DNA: TGTGCCAGCAGCCTACAGGGCCCGAACACTGAAGCTTTCTTT. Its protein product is CASSLQGPNTEAFF.

The CDR3 is CAWGGQGSPIGGYTF. The CDR3 bases are TGTGCCTGGGGGGGACAGGGATCCCCTATTGGTGGCTACACCTTC. The rearrangement uses TRBV25-1 and TRBJ1-2, with 9 bases matching TRBD1. The CDR3 spans 15 residues. CDR1 and CDR2 from the germline V gene are MGHDK and SYGVNS. The junction had 17 bases not matched to a gene; V was cut back by 11 bases and J by 7 bases.

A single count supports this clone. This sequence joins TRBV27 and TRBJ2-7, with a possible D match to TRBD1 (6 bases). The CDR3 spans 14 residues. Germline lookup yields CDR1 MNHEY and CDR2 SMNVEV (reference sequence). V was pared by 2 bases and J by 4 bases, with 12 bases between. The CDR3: CASSLGGERYEQYF. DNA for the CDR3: TGTGCCAGCAGTTTAGGGGGCGAAAGGTACGAGCAGTACTTC.